The 7 T cell receptor beta chains given below trace back to one sample, sequenced in a study of beta chain features in type 1 diabetes. Study-wide points: In all four CD4+ subsets, TCRB CDR3 length was significantly, moderately reduced in type 1 diabetes.

Their recognized antigens are unknown. The investigators reverse transcribed all of the isolated RNA, so they sequenced expressed TCRB transcripts. Profiled with immunoSEQ multiplex PCR; TCRdb holds only in-frame clones, not every one. The data contain more than 250,000 clones, about a fifth of them seen just once; the ten biggest clones take up approximately 0.029%. Sequenced: naive CD4+ T cells from blood. The receptors here all came from a middle-aged woman with type 1 diabetes.

This chain joins TRBV5-4 and TRBJ2-5; the D is unclear. The V end lost 3 bases, the J end lost 0 bases, and 9 bases lay between the germline ends. The germline CDR1 and CDR2 sequences are SGHNT and YYREEE (reference sequence). This CDR3 region has 14 residues. The CDR3 spells CASSSGPYQETQYF. Written as DNA, the CDR3 is TGTGCCAGCAGCTCCGGTCCCTACCAAGAGACCCAGTACTTC. The full variable domain, in which reference TRBV5-4 and TRBJ2-5 provide the parts outside the CDR3, is ETGVTQSPTHLIKTRGQQVTLRCSSQSGHNTVSWYQQALGQGPQFIFQYYREEENGRGNFPPRFSGLQFPNYSSELNVNALELDDSALYLCASSSGPYQETQYFGPGTRLLVL.

The chain has TRBV10-3 and TRBJ2-7; D is ambiguous. Germline-derived CDR1 and CDR2 are ENHRY and SYGVKD. The ends were cut back, 6 bases at V and 5 bases at J, with 8 bases in the middle. The CDR3 runs 11 residues. CDR3 in amino acids: CAIRKEDEQYF. DNA for the CDR3: TGTGCCATCAGAAAAGAGGACGAGCAGTACTTC.

There are a few counts of this clone. The chain combines TRBV16 with TRBJ1-6, with a possible D match to TRBD1 (6 bases). The germline V gene has CDR1 KGHSY and CDR2 FQNENV. V was cut by 4 bases and J by 10 bases, with 17 bases left in between. The CDR3 extends over 15 amino acids. The CDR3 here is CASSPATGGYSPLHF. The CDR3, as DNA: TGTGCCAGCAGCCCCGCGACAGGCGGCTACTCACCCCTCCACTTT.

The table lists this clone with a few counts. The chain recombines TRBV30 with TRBJ2-2, with D perhaps TRBD2 (5 bases). CDR1 and CDR2 from the germline V gene are GTSNPN and SVGIG (reference sequence). This CDR3 is 15 amino acids long. Deletions cut 4 bases from V and 5 bases from J, with 17 bases between. DNA for the CDR3: TGTGCCTGGACTGGGGTGGGAGTCGTAACCGGGGAGCTGTTTTTT. Translating it yields CAWTGVGVVTGELFF.

This rearrangement joins TRBV18 to TRBJ2-5, with 9 bases lining up with TRBD2. Germline CDR1 and CDR2: KGHSH and LQKENI. Germline trimming cut 4 bases from V and 4 bases from J; bases unmatched to any gene: 10. The CDR3 contains 16 residues. The CDR3 loop reads CASSRLPAGGPETQYF. CDR3 in DNA: TGTGCCAGCTCACGCCTTCCAGCGGGGGGTCCAGAGACCCAGTACTTC.

The chain uses TRBV30 and TRBJ1-1; 9 bases match TRBD1. Trimming cost V 2 bases and J 10 bases; bases outside gene matches: 8. The germline V gene encodes CDR1 GTSNPN and CDR2 SVGIG (reference sequence). This CDR3 contains 13 residues. CDR3 sequence: CAWSTGGLRGAFF. Here the CDR3 DNA reads TGTGCCTGGAGTACAGGGGGCCTACGGGGAGCTTTCTTT.

This clone has just a few counts. This rearrangement joins TRBV10-3 to TRBJ2-5, with unresolved D. CDR1 is ENHRY, CDR2 SYGVKD, per germline. There are 12 residues in the CDR3. V lost 2 bases, J lost 4 bases, and 5 bases lay in between. CDR3 sequence: CAISETGETQYF. In DNA form, the CDR3 reads TGTGCCATCAGTGAGACTGGAGAGACCCAGTACTTC.